The rows below give T cell receptor beta chains drawn from one sample of a study of blood T cells in healthy people across ages. Each CDR3 protein is one row after TCRdb ran MiXCR on the 5' RACE reads. The data show roughly 1,800,000 distinct CDR3 sequences, roughly 49% seen once. Sequencing was done on a sample of blood. Receptor source: a woman aged 40-49 years in good health. CDR3s include the opening cysteine and the closing phenylalanine or tryptophan. A D gene is named only where the DNA matches it firmly. A clone size is listed for some rows: how often the clone was seen (once, few, many), or a class if it is expanded.

D | size | J | V | CDR3 | DNA
TRBD2 | . | TRBJ2-7 | TRBV6-5 | CASSPGTSGPYEQYF | TGTGCCAGCAGTCCCGGGACTAGCGGTCCCTACGAGCAGTACTTC
. | . | TRBJ1-5 | TRBV5-5 | CASSGSGGGAAQPQHF | TGTGCCAGCAGCGGGAGCGGGGGAGGGGCTGCTCAGCCCCAGCATTTT
. | few | TRBJ1-2 | TRBV9 | CASGGGYGYTF | TGTGCCAGTGGCGGAGGGTATGGCTACACCTTC
. | . | TRBJ1-6 | TRBV12-3/TRBV12-4 | CASSVQGTNSPLHF | TGTGCCAGCAGTGTCCAGGGGACCAATTCACCCCTCCACTTT
. | few | TRBJ2-1 | TRBV7-6 | CASSLQRWNEQFF | TGTGCCAGCAGCCTCCAAAGGTGGAATGAGCAGTTCTTC
TRBD1 | . | TRBJ2-5 | TRBV28 | CASSLPVGQAGETQYF | TGTGCCAGCAGTTTACCCGTTGGACAGGCCGGAGAGACCCAGTACTTC
. | . | TRBJ2-2 | TRBV5-1 | CASSPGHLNTGELFF | TGCGCCAGCAGCCCTGGGCATCTGAACACCGGGGAGCTGTTTTTT
. | few | TRBJ1-2 | TRBV6-5 | CASSSVDGLRYTF | TGTGCCAGCAGTTCCGTGGACGGCCTACGCTACACCTTC
. | . | TRBJ1-2 | TRBV20-1 | CSARDAGRTPYGYTF | TGCAGTGCTAGAGATGCGGGCAGGACCCCCTATGGCTACACCTTC
TRBD1 | many | TRBJ2-4 | TRBV7-9 | CASSLGQGGNIQYF | TGTGCCAGCAGTCTCGGACAGGGGGGAAACATTCAGTACTTC
TRBD1 | . | TRBJ2-4 | TRBV4-1 | CASSHPGQVSENIQYF | TGCGCCAGCAGCCACCCGGGACAGGTTTCGGAAAACATTCAGTACTTC
. | few | TRBJ2-6 | TRBV12-5 | CASGSEGNSGANVLTF | TGTGCTAGTGGTTCTGAGGGAAACTCTGGGGCCAACGTCCTGACTTTC
. | . | TRBJ2-3 | TRBV4-3 | CASSPQTGDTQYF | TGCGCCAGCAGCCCTCAGACAGGAGATACGCAGTATTTT
. | . | TRBJ2-1 | TRBV10-3 | CAISEKGDDEQFF | TGTGCCATCAGTGAGAAGGGCGATGATGAGCAGTTCTTC
TRBD1 | . | TRBJ1-2 | TRBV29-1 | CSVETGLYGYTF | TGCAGCGTTGAGACAGGGTTATATGGCTACACCTTC
. | . | TRBJ1-2 | TRBV20-1 | CSARDGDTAGYTF | TGCAGTGCTAGAGATGGCGATACAGCAGGCTACACCTTC
. | few | TRBJ2-1 | TRBV7-2 | CASSLAIDNEQFF | TGTGCCAGCAGCTTAGCCATAGACAATGAGCAGTTCTTC
. | . | TRBJ1-2 | TRBV7-9 | CASSLAPRINYGYTF | TGTGCCAGCAGCTTAGCCCCCAGAATTAACTATGGCTACACCTTC
TRBD1 | . | TRBJ1-5 | TRBV6-1 | CASSVYVGTGIGQPQHF | TGTGCCAGCAGTGTATACGTAGGGACAGGGATAGGGCAGCCCCAGCATTTT
. | few | TRBJ2-2 | TRBV4-1 | CASSQERYTGELFF | TGCGCCAGCAGCCAAGAGAGGTACACCGGGGAGCTGTTTTTT
. | . | TRBJ2-5 | TRBV6-6 | CASSTARGRAQETQYF | TGTGCCAGCAGTACCGCCCGGGGCAGGGCTCAAGAGACCCAGTACTTC
. | . | TRBJ2-5 | TRBV20-1 | CSARDQRTMRQETQYF | TGCAGTGCTAGAGATCAAAGAACTATGAGACAAGAGACCCAGTACTTC
. | few | TRBJ1-5 | TRBV7-2 | CASSFDGSNQPQHF | TGTGCCAGCAGCTTTGACGGGAGCAATCAGCCCCAGCATTTT
. | . | TRBJ2-1 | TRBV20-1 | CSAEARNEQFF | TGCAGTGCGGAGGCGAGGAATGAGCAGTTCTTC
TRBD1 | few | TRBJ2-1 | TRBV12-3/TRBV12-4 | CASSDRGTYNEQFF | TGTGCCAGCAGTGACAGGGGCACCTACAATGAGCAGTTCTTC
TRBD1 | once | TRBJ2-7 | TRBV28 | CASSPDRVEKAEQYF | TGTGCCAGCAGTCCGGACAGGGTCGAAAAGGCCGAGCAGTACTTC